What follows are 20 T cell receptor beta chains derived from one specimen sequenced in a study of cytomegalovirus exposure and HLA in healthy donors. Primers for the PCR totalled 60 Vbeta and 13 Jbeta. Assay: immunoSEQ multiplex PCR; the TCRdb copy retains only in-frame clones and omits some. The repertoire includes around 190,000 clones, around 79% of them detected once, and 1.6% sits in the top ten. What was sequenced was PBMCs. The receptor source for this set is a woman aged 18-35 years in good health and CMV-seronegative.

V gene TRBV28 combines with J gene TRBJ2-3; D remains unclear. CDR3 length: 10 residues. Trimming pared 6 bases from V and 9 bases from J, leaving 7 bases between. CDR1 and CDR2 (germline): MDHEN, SYDVKM. The CDR3 region is CASSRRTQYF. CDR3 nucleotide sequence: TGTGCCAGCAGCCGCCGGACGCAGTATTTT.

This chain links TRBV7-9 with TRBJ1-3; a weak D match, TRBD1 (5 bases). This CDR3 comprises 15 residues. The V and J ends lost 4 bases and 0 bases respectively, with 10 bases between them. Germline V gene data show CDR1 as SEHNR and CDR2 as FQNEAQ (reference sequence). The CDR3 DNA sequence: TGTGCCAGCAGCTCCGTGGGGGGCTCTGGAAACACCATATATTTT. Amino acids: CASSSVGGSGNTIYF.

The V call is TRBV4-2, the J call TRBJ2-7; D not resolved. CDR3 length equals 14 residues. V lost 4 bases and J 2 bases, leaving 12 bases between the germline ends. Germline CDR1 LGHNA, CDR2 YNFKEQ. For the CDR3, the DNA is TGTGCCAGCAGCCCCAATACTTATACCTACGAGCAGTACTTC. This codes for CASSPNTYTYEQYF.

The gene calls are TRBV18 and TRBJ2-6; D gene unclear. Germline CDR1 is KGHSH and CDR2 is LQKENI. Trimming stripped 0 bases from V and 5 bases from J, with 14 bases between. This CDR3 has 17 amino acids. CDR3 sequence reads: CASSPPRPADRANVLTF. The DNA for the CDR3 is TGTGCCAGCTCACCACCGAGGCCGGCTGATCGGGCCAACGTCCTGACTTTC. Looking up the rest from reference TRBV18 and TRBJ2-6 gives the full variable domain: NAGVMQNPRHLVRRRGQEARLRCSPMKGHSHVYWYRQLPEEGLKFMVYLQKENIIDESGMPKERFSAEFPKEGPSILRIQQVVRGDSAAYFCASSPPRPADRANVLTFGAGSRLTVL.

The chain carries TRBV4-1 and TRBJ2-7; 11 bases are a match to TRBD2. V trimming: 2 bases; J trimming: 4 bases; junction bases outside the gene matches: 7. Germline CDR1 reads MGHRA; CDR2 reads YSYEKL. The CDR3 runs to 16 residues. CDR3 residues: CASSQFGTSGTYEQYF. In DNA, the CDR3 is TGCGCCAGCAGCCAATTCGGGACTAGCGGCACTTACGAGCAGTACTTC.

This CDR3 reads CASSFMSGQGVRETQYF. DNA of the CDR3: TGTGCCAGCAGTTTCATGAGTGGACAGGGAGTCCGGGAGACCCAGTACTTC. The J gene is TRBJ2-5, the V gene TRBV27; TRBD1 matches 8 bases. V lost 3 bases and J lost 5; bases outside the gene matches: 14. CDR1 and CDR2 (germline): MNHEY, SMNVEV (reference sequence). This CDR3 spans 17 amino acids.

The rearrangement joins TRBV2 to TRBJ2-5; TRBD2 matches 8 bases. CDR3 length equals 14 residues. V lost 7 bases to trimming and J lost 1 base; unmatched junction nucleotides: 5. Per germline, CDR1 SNHLY and CDR2 FYNNEI. The CDR3: CASTIAGTQETQYF. The CDR3 DNA follows: TGTGCCAGCACCATAGCGGGGACCCAAGAGACCCAGTACTTC.

J is TRBJ1-6 and V is TRBV7-2; 8 bases align to TRBD1. The germline gives CDR1 SGHTA, CDR2 FQGNSA. The CDR3 runs to 16 residues. After removal of 5 bases from V and 7 bases from J, the junction contained 10 bases not matched to a gene. This CDR3 reads CASSRQTGAVNSPLHF. CDR3 nucleotide sequence: TGTGCCAGCAGCCGACAGACAGGGGCTGTAAATTCACCCCTCCACTTT.

This clone showed up just a few times. The chain is built from TRBV9 and TRBJ2-7, with D possibly being TRBD1 (8 bases). V lost 4 bases to trimming and J lost 6 bases, with 20 bases between them. This CDR3 has 15 amino acids. Germline loops: CDR1 SGDLS, CDR2 YYNGEE. The CDR3 region has the DNA TGTGCCAGCAGCTCGGGAGGACAGGGACGGCTCGAGCAGTACTTC. Translated, it gives CASSSGGQGRLEQYF.

V usage is TRBV2 and J usage is TRBJ2-5; 12 nucleotides line up with TRBD2. The CDR3 consists of 15 residues. Unmatched junction bases numbered 6, after V lost 3 bases and J lost 7 bases. Germline-derived CDR1 and CDR2 are SNHLY and FYNNEI. CDR3 coding DNA: TGTGCCAGCAGTGATTCACTAGCGGGGGGAGGGACCCAGTACTTC. Residues: CASSDSLAGGGTQYF.

The V and J genes are TRBV19 and TRBJ1-2; no reliable D call. CDR1 LNHDA and CDR2 SQIVND come from the germline V gene (reference sequence). The germline V and J ends were trimmed by 5 bases and 0 bases, with 10 bases remaining between them. CDR3 size: 14 residues. CDR3 nucleotide sequence: TGTGCCAGTAGTCCACGGGAAGCTAACTATGGCTACACCTTC. Protein product: CASSPREANYGYTF.

V usage is TRBV6-4 and J usage is TRBJ1-2, with D unclear. Trimming removed 9 bases at V and 3 bases at J, with 17 bases between. Looked up from germline, CDR1 is MRHNA and CDR2 is SNTAGT. The CDR3 consists of 14 residues. This CDR3 reads CARRARPLDYGYTF. The CDR3 DNA reads TGTGCCAGGAGGGCCCGGCCGCTTGACTATGGCTACACCTTC.

This clone was counted a few times. The chain combines TRBV6-6 with TRBJ1-2, with TRBD1 matching over 8 bases. The germline CDR1 and CDR2 sequences are MNHNY and SVGAGI (reference sequence). Germline trimming cut 6 bases from V and 4 bases from J; bases unmatched to any gene: 4. This CDR3 spans 13 amino acids. CDR3 loop: CASRATGAYGYTF. CDR3 sequence (DNA): TGTGCCAGCAGAGCGACAGGGGCCTATGGCTACACCTTC.

For this clone: Other DNA sequences in the sample encode the same CDR3. This rearrangement joins TRBV20-1 to TRBJ2-7, with a tentative D call TRBD1 (5 bases). CDR3 length: 11 residues. CDR1 is DFQATT and CDR2 is SNEGSKA in the germline V gene (reference sequence). Trimming removed 6 bases at V and 4 bases at J, with 10 bases between. The DNA of the CDR3 is TGCAGTGCCCCGCAGGGTTACGAGCAGTACTTC. It specifies CSAPQGYEQYF.

The V call is TRBV28, the J call TRBJ1-5, with TRBD1 as a possible D gene (5 bases). V was cut by 2 bases and J by 1 base, with 12 bases left in between. CDR1 is MDHEN and CDR2 is SYDVKM in the germline V gene. The CDR3 sequence is 16 residues long. The CDR3 sequence: CASSLLRGMSNQPQHF. The CDR3 nucleotides read TGTGCCAGCAGTTTACTACGGGGGATGAGCAATCAGCCCCAGCATTTT.

V usage is TRBV28 and J usage is TRBJ2-7; the D is unclear. The germline CDR1 and CDR2 sequences are MDHEN and SYDVKM. Trimming removed 2 bases at V and 7 bases at J, with 15 bases between. The CDR3 covers 14 residues. CDR3 sequence reads: CASSLPGSSAEQYF. The CDR3 coding sequence is TGTGCCAGCAGTTTACCAGGCTCCTCGGCAGAGCAGTACTTC.

The chain is built from TRBV5-6 and TRBJ2-7, with D perhaps TRBD1 (5 bases). With 5 bases removed from V and 4 bases from J, the gap between germline ends came to 13 bases. Germline V gene sequence: CDR1 SGHDT, CDR2 YYEEEE. The CDR3 runs 13 residues. Written as DNA, the CDR3 is TGTGCCAGCAGTAGAGACAGAATATACGAGCAGTACTTC. Its protein product is CASSRDRIYEQYF.

The rearrangement links TRBV6-5 to TRBJ2-5; TRBD2 agrees at 8 bases. The CDR3 totals 12 residues. J was trimmed by 5 bases and V by 6 bases; bases with no gene match: 2. CDR1 and CDR2 from the germline V gene are MNHEY and SVGAGI. CDR3 bases: TGTGCCAGCAGCGGACTAGCTGAGACCCAGTACTTC. Its translation: CASSGLAETQYF.

The chain has TRBV30 and TRBJ1-3; 10 bases line up with TRBD1. The V gene's germline CDR1 is GTSNPN and CDR2 SVGIG (reference sequence). The CDR3 sequence is 18 residues long. V lost 7 bases to trimming and J lost 0 bases; unmatched junction nucleotides: 15. The CDR3 sequence is CASPGSGTGARSGNTIYF. CDR3 DNA sequence: TGTGCCTCCCCGGGGTCGGGGACAGGGGCTCGCTCTGGAAACACCATATATTTT.

The chain's CDR3 is CASSPGTENEKLFF. CDR3 sequence (DNA): TGTGCCAGCAGCCCTGGGACTGAGAATGAAAAACTGTTTTTT. The chain links TRBV5-4 to TRBJ1-4; possibly TRBD1 for D (5 bases). The CDR3 sequence is 14 residues long. V lost 4 bases and J lost 5, with 12 bases in between. Germline CDR1 reads SGHNT; CDR2 reads YYREEE (reference sequence).